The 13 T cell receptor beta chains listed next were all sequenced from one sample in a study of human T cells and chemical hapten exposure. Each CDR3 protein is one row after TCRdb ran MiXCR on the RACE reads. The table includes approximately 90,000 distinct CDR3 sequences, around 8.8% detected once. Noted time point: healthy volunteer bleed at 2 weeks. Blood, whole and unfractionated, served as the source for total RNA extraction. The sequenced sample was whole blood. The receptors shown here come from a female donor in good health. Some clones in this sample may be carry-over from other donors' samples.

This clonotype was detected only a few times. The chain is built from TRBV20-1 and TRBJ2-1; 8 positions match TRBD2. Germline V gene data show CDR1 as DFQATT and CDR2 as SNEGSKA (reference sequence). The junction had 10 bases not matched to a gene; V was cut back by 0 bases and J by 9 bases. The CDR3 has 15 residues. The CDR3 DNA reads TGCAGTGCTAGAGATCCCGAGCGGGAGATGGGTGAGCAGTTCTTC. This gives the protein CSARDPEREMGEQFF.

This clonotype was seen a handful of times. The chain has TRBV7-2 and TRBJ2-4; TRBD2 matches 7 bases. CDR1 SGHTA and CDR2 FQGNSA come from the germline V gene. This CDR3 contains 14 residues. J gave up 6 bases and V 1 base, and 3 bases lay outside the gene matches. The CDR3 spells CASSLVREGNIQYF. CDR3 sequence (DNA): TGTGCCAGCAGCTTAGTCAGGGAGGGAAACATTCAGTACTTC.

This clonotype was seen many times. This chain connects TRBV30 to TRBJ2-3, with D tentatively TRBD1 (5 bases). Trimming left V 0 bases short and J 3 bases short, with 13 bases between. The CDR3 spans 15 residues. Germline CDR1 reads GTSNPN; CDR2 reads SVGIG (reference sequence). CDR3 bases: TGTGCCTGGAGTGTACGGCTGGGGCAGACAGATACGCAGTATTTT. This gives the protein CAWSVRLGQTDTQYF.

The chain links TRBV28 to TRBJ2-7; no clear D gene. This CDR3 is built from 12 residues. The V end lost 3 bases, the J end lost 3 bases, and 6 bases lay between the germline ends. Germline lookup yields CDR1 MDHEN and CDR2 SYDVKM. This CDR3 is CASSFPGYEQYF. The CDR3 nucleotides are TGTGCCAGCAGTTTTCCTGGCTACGAGCAGTACTTC.

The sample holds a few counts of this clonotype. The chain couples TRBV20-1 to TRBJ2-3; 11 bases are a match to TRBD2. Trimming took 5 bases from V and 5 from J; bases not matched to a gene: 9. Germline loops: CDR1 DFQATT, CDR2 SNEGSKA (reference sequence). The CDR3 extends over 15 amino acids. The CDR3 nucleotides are TGCAGTGCTGTACGTAGCGGGAGGGGGGAAGATACGCAGTATTTT. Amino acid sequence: CSAVRSGRGEDTQYF.

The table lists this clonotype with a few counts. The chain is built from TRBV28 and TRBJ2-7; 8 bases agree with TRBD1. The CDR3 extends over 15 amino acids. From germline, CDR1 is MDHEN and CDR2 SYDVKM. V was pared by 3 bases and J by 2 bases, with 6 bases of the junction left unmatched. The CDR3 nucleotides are TGTGCCAGCAGTTTGGCTTGGACAGGGCCCTACGAGCAGTACTTC. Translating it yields CASSLAWTGPYEQYF. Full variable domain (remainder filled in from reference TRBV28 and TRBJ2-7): DVKVTQSSRYLVKRTGEKVFLECVQDMDHENMFWYRQDPGLGLRLIYFSYDVKMKEKGDIPEGYSVSREKKERFSLILESASTNQTSMYLCASSLAWTGPYEQYFGPGTRLTVT.

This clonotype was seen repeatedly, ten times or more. CDR3 nucleotides: TGTGCCAGCCTGGGCTCGGCGGCGGGAGAAGAGACCCAGTACTTC. Residues: CASLGSAAGEETQYF. The chain uses TRBV2 and TRBJ2-5; 7 bases match TRBD2. Per the germline V gene, CDR1 is SNHLY and CDR2 is FYNNEI. V lost 8 bases, J lost 3 bases, and 12 bases stayed unmatched. The CDR3 has 15 amino acids.

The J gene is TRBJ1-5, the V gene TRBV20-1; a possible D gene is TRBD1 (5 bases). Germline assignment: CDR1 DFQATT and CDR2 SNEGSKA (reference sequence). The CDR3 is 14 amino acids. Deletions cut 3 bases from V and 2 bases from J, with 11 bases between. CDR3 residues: CSARGQGGNQPQHF. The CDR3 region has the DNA TGCAGTGCTAGGGGGCAGGGTGGCAATCAGCCCCAGCATTTT.

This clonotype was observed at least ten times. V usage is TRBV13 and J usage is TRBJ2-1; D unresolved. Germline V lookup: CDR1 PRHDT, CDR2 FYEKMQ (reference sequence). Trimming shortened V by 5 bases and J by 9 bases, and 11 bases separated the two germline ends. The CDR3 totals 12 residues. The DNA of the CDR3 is TGTGCCAGCAGCCCAGAAGTTGGTGAGCAGTTCTTC. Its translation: CASSPEVGEQFF.

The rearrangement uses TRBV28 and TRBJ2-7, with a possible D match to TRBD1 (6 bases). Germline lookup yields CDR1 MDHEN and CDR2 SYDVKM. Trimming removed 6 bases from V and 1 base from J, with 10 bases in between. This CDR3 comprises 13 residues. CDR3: CASRPTGSYEQYF. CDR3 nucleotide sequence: TGTGCCAGCAGACCGACAGGTTCCTACGAGCAGTACTTC. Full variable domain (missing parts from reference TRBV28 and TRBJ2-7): DVKVTQSSRYLVKRTGEKVFLECVQDMDHENMFWYRQDPGLGLRLIYFSYDVKMKEKGDIPEGYSVSREKKERFSLILESASTNQTSMYLCASRPTGSYEQYFGPGTRLTVT.

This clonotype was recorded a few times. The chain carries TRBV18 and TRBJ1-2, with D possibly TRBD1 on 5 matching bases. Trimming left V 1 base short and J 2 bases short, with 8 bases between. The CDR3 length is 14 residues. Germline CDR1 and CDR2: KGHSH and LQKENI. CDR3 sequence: CASSPQGPNYGYTF. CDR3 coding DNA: TGTGCCAGCTCACCACAGGGGCCCAACTATGGCTACACCTTC.

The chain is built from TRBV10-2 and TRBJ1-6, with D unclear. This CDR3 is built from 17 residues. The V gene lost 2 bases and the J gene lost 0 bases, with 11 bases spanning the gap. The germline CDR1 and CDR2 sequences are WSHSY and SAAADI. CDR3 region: CASSERGSSSYNSPLHF. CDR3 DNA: TGCGCCAGCAGTGAGAGAGGGAGTTCCTCCTATAATTCACCCCTCCACTTT.

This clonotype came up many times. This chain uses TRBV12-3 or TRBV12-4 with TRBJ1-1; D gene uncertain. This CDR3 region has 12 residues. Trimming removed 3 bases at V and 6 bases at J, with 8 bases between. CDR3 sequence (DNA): TGTGCCAGCAGTTTGGCAGATCCTGAAGCTTTCTTT. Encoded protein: CASSLADPEAFF.